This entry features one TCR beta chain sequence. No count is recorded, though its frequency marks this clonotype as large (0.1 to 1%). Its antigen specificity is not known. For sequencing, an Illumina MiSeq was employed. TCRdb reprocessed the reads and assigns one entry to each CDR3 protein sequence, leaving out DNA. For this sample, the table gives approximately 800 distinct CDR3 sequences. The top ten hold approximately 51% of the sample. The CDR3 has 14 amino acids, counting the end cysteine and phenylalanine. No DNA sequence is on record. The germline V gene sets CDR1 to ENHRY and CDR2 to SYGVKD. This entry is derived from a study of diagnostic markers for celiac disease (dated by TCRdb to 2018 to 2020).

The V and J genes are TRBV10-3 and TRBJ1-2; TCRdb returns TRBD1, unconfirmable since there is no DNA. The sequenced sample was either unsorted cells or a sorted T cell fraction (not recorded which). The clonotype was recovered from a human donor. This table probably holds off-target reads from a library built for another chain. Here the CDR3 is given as CAISEGDRVYGYTF.